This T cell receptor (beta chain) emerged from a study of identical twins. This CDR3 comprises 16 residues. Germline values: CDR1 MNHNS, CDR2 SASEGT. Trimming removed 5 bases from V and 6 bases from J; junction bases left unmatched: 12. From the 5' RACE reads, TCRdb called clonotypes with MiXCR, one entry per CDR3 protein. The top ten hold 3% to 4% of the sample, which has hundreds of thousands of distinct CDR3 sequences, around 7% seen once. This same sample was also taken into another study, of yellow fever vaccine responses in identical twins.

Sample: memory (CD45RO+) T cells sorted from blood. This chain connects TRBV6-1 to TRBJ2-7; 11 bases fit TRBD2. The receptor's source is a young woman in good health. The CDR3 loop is CASSPPTSGSRREQYF. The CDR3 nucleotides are TGTGCCAGCAGTCCGCCTACTAGCGGGAGTCGCCGCGAGCAGTACTTC.